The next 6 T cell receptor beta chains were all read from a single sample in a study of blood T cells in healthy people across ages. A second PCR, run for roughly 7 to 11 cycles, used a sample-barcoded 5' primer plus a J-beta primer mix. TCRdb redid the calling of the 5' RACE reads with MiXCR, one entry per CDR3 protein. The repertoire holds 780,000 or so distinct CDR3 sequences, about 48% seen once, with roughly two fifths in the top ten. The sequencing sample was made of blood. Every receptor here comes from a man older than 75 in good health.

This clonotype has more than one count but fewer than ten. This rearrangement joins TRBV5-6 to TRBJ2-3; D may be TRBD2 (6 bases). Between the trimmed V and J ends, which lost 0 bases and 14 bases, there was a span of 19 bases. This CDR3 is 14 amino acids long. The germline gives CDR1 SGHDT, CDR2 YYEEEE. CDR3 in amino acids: CASSLDGSGRYAYF. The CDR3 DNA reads TGTGCCAGCAGCTTGGACGGGAGCGGCAGATACGCGTATTTT. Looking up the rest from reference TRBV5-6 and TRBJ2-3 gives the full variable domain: DAGVTQSPTHLIKTRGQQVTLRCSPKSGHDTVSWYQQALGQGPQFIFQYYEEEERQRGNFPDRFSGHQFPNYSSELNVNALLLGDSALYLCASSLDGSGRYAYFGPGTRLTVL.

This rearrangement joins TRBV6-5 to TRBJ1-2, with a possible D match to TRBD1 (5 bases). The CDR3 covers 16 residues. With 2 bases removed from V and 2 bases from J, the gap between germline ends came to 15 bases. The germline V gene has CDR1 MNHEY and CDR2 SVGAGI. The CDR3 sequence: CASSYGLWGSNYGYTF. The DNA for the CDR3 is TGTGCCAGCAGTTACGGTCTATGGGGGTCAAACTATGGCTACACCTTC.

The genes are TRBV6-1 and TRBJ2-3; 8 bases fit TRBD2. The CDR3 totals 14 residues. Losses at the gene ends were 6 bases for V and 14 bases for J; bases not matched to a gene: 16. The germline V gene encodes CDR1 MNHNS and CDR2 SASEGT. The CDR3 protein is CASREPAGDRDAYF. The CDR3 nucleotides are TGTGCCAGCAGGGAACCAGCGGGAGACAGAGACGCGTATTTT.

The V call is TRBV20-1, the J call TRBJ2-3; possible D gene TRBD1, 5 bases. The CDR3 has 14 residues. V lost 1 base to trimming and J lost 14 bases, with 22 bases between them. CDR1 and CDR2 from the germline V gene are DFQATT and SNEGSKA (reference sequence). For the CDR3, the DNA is TGCAGTGCTAGAGGTGGGGAAGGAGACAGAGACGCGTATTTT. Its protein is CSARGGEGDRDAYF.

In DNA form, the CDR3 reads TGCGCCAGCAGCGTCGGCCGATACACTGAAGCTTTCTTT. This encodes CASSVGRYTEAFF. The chain joins TRBV5-1 to TRBJ1-1; D not resolved. This CDR3 is 13 amino acids long. Germline-derived CDR1 and CDR2 are SGHRS and YFSETQ. V was cut by 4 bases and J by 3 bases, with 10 bases left in between.

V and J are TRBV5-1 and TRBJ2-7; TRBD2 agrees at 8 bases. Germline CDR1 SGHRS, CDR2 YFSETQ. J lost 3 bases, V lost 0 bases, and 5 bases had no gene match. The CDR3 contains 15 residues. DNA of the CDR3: TGCGCCAGCAGCTTGGGACTAGCGAAGAACTACGAGCAGTACTTC. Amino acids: CASSLGLAKNYEQYF.